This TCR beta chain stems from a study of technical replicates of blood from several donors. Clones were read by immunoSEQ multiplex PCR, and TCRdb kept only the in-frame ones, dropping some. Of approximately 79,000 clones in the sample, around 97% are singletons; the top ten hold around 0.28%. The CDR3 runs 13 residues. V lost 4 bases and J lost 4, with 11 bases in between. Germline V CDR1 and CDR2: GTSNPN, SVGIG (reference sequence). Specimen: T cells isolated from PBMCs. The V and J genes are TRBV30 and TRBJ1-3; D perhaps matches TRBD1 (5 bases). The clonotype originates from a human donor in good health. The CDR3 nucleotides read TGTGCCTGGAAGGCAGGGAAGGGAAACACCATATATTTT. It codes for CAWKAGKGNTIYF.